This is a list of T cell receptor beta chains from one sample in a study of OX40 agonist ivuxolimab in advanced cancers. Generated by immunoSEQ multiplex PCR, the TCRdb table keeps only in-frame clones and is missing some. The table has approximately 45,000 clones, 85% to 95% seen once; the top ten hold more than 9.5%. Here the sequenced sample was CD4+ or CD8+ T cells sorted from blood, taken in a trial of the OX40 agonist ivuxolimab. These receptors originate from an adult with an advanced solid tumor such as melanoma, head and neck, liver or kidney cancer. Both conserved end residues are trimmed from each CDR3. The D gene is left open where the match is weak. Clone size is stated in some rows and not others, as once, few, many or a class when expanded.

V	size	J	D	CDR3
TRBV27	.	TRBJ1-6	.	ASSRRELYNSPLH
TRBV29-1	.	TRBJ2-3	.	SVSGDVDTQY
TRBV19	once	TRBJ1-2	TRBD1	ASSIKQGVANYGYT
TRBV6-1	.	TRBJ2-2	.	ASRDYTGELF
TRBV14	.	TRBJ2-7	.	ASSWGRTYEQY
TRBV28	.	TRBJ1-2	.	ASSPEGHSYT
TRBV7-9	.	TRBJ2-7	.	ASSLDLLGQLKDYEQY
TRBV7-8	.	TRBJ2-5	TRBD2	ASSLRGGRAWETQY
TRBV5-1	.	TRBJ2-3	.	ASSLELRRTDTQY
TRBV10-3	.	TRBJ1-1	.	AISESIEDTEAF